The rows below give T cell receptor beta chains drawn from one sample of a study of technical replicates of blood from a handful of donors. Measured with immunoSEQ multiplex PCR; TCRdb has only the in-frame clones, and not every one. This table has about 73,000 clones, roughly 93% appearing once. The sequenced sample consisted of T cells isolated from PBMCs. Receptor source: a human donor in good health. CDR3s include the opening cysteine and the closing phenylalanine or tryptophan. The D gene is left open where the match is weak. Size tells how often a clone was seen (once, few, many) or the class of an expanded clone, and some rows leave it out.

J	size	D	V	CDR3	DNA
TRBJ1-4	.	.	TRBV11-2	CASGPGGSNEKLFF	TGTGCCAGCGGGCCGGGGGGGAGTAATGAAAAACTGTTTTTT
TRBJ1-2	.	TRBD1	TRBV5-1	CASSLDRGWGYTF	TGCGCCAGCAGCTTGGACAGGGGATGGGGCTACACCTTC
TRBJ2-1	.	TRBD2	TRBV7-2	CASSLPGLAGVNEQFF	TGTGCCAGCAGCTTACCGGGACTAGCGGGGGTGAATGAGCAGTTCTTC
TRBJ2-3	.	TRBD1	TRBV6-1	CASSDRDSLGDTQYF	TGTGCCAGCAGTGACCGGGACAGCCTCGGAGATACGCAGTATTTT
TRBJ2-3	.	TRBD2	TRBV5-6	CASSRGGSGANTDTQYF	TGTGCCAGCAGCCGGGGGGGTAGCGGGGCGAACACAGATACGCAGTATTTT
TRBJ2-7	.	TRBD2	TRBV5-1	CASSIAGGPYEQYF	TGCGCCAGCAGTATAGCGGGAGGGCCATACGAGCAGTACTTC
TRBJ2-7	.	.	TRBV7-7	CASSLNLAYEQYF	TGTGCCAGCAGCTTAAATCTAGCCTACGAGCAGTACTTC
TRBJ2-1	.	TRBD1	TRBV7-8	CASSLDRGSYNEQFF	TGTGCCAGCAGCTTGGACAGGGGATCCTACAATGAGCAGTTCTTC
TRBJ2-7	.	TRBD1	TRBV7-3	CASSPTGGHFSYEQYF	TGTGCCAGCAGCCCCACAGGGGGCCATTTTTCCTACGAGCAGTACTTC
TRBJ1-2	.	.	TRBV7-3	CASSLGRGDYGYTF	TGTGCCAGCAGCTTGGGCAGGGGCGACTATGGCTACACCTTC
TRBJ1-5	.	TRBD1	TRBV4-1	CASSDVTGQANQPQHF	TGCGCCAGCAGCGACGTGACGGGACAGGCGAATCAGCCCCAGCATTTT
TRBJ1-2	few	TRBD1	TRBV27	CASSGQGSNYGYTF	TGTGCCAGCAGCGGACAGGGGAGTAACTATGGCTACACCTTC